These 2 T cell receptor beta chains share one sample of origin, sequenced in a study of regulatory T cells in long-lasting Graves disease. Through Arm-PCR of CDR3 regions and iRepertoire HTBI primers, TCR beta libraries were built. One entry per CDR3 protein, called by TCRdb with MiXCR from the multiplex PCR reads. Here the sample spans about 310,000 distinct CDR3 sequences, 18% being singletons. Time point meaning: newly diagnosed GD, antithyroid drugs for less than 3 months. From PBMCs, RNA was extracted and then used to make the TCR library. The source was peripheral blood mononuclear cells (PBMCs), collected at new diagnosis, from a patient treated with antithyroid drugs. The receptors shown here come from a female donor with Graves disease.

This clonotype was recorded many times. The V gene is TRBV28, the J gene TRBJ1-2; D uncertain. Germline assignment: CDR1 MDHEN and CDR2 SYDVKM. V lost 2 bases, J lost 6 bases, and 7 bases lay in between. This CDR3 has 12 amino acids. CDR3 in DNA: TGTGCCAGCAGTTTAAAAAGCCATGGCTACACCTTC. Protein sequence: CASSLKSHGYTF.

V is TRBV11-2 and J is TRBJ1-1; 9 bases line up with TRBD2. Judging by the DNA end, TRBJ2-1 fits better; the J call may be wrong. This CDR3 has 16 amino acids. Germline loops: CDR1 SGHAT, CDR2 FQNNGV. DNA for the CDR3: TGTGCCAGCAGCTTAGATTTTAGCGGGAGCGAGAGTGATCAGTTCTTC. Translation: CASSLDFSGSESDQFF.